Each of the 19 T cell receptor beta chains below was sequenced from the same sample in a study of Tregs in tolerant kidney transplant recipients. TCRdb's table, derived via immunoSEQ multiplex PCR, lists solely in-frame clones and lacks some. The sample has about 240,000 clones, 84% seen once. The material sequenced was CD4+ T cells from blood. The receptor source for this set is a human donor in good health.

The genes are TRBV5-1 and TRBJ2-5; D uncertain. Looked up from germline, CDR1 is SGHRS and CDR2 is YFSETQ. This CDR3 has 13 residues. V was trimmed by 2 bases and J by 5 bases, leaving 10 bases between them. CDR3 bases: TGCGCCAGCAGCTTTTATGGGGTGGAGACCCAGTACTTC. Amino acids: CASSFYGVETQYF.

V gene TRBV19 combines with J gene TRBJ2-5; no reliable D call. This CDR3 spans 12 amino acids. Germline lookup yields CDR1 LNHDA and CDR2 SQIVND (reference sequence). V was pared by 4 bases and J by 1 base, with 4 bases between. The CDR3 bases are TGTGCCAGTAGTAGCAGCCAAGAGACCCAGTACTTC. This translates into CASSSSQETQYF.

This clone was seen just once. This rearrangement joins TRBV12-5 to TRBJ1-2, with D perhaps matching TRBD1 (6 bases). The CDR3 consists of 13 residues. Germline values: CDR1 LGHNT, CDR2 FRNRAP. Trimming stripped 7 bases from V and 4 bases from J, with 13 bases between. The CDR3 DNA reads as TGTGCTAGTGCCAGGGAGGGGGTCTATGGCTACACCTTC. As protein: CASAREGVYGYTF.

The rearrangement links TRBV28 to TRBJ2-3; 7 nucleotides line up with TRBD1. V was clipped by 6 bases and J by 0 bases; unmatched bases: 6. This CDR3 is built from 15 residues. The V gene's germline CDR1 is MDHEN and CDR2 SYDVKM. Here the CDR3 DNA reads TGTGCCAGCAGGCTGAGGGGGCCTAGCACAGATACGCAGTATTTT. It translates to CASRLRGPSTDTQYF.

The rearrangement links TRBV2 to TRBJ1-2; D ambiguous. Trimming left V 9 bases short and J 3 bases short, with 8 bases between. Germline lookup yields CDR1 SNHLY and CDR2 FYNNEI. The CDR3 sequence is 11 residues long. The DNA of the CDR3 is TGTGCCAGAGGGTCGGACTATGGCTACACCTTC. This translates into CARGSDYGYTF.

The rearrangement uses TRBV5-4 and TRBJ2-7; no firm D call. The length of the CDR3 is 14 residues. Trimming removed 4 bases from V and 0 bases from J, with 11 bases in between. Germline V gene sequence: CDR1 SGHNT, CDR2 YYREEE (reference sequence). CDR3 region: CASSSQSLSYEQYF. Written as DNA, the CDR3 is TGTGCCAGCAGCAGTCAGAGCCTCTCCTACGAGCAGTACTTC.

V usage is TRBV19 and J usage is TRBJ2-7; either TRBD1 or TRBD2 may fit D (5 bases each). This CDR3 is 13 amino acids long. V gave up 11 bases and J gave up 7 bases, with 21 bases separating them. Germline CDR1 reads LNHDA; CDR2 reads SQIVND (reference sequence). The CDR3 region is CARPSTGPGEQYF. CDR3 nucleotides: TGTGCCCGCCCCTCGACGGGACCTGGAGAGCAGTACTTC.

This clone was counted a single time. This chain uses TRBV7-7 with TRBJ2-3, with 9 bases aligning to TRBD2. Trimming cost V 5 bases and J 4 bases; bases outside gene matches: 10. From germline, CDR1 is SSHAT and CDR2 FNYEAQ (reference sequence). This CDR3 contains 16 residues. The CDR3 DNA reads TGTGCCAGCAGCACGACTAGCGGCCCTGGGCCAGATACGCAGTATTTT. Protein: CASSTTSGPGPDTQYF.

V and J are TRBV10-3 and TRBJ1-1; D gene uncertain. This CDR3 region has 12 residues. Trimming shortened V by 2 bases and J by 7 bases, and 8 bases separated the two germline ends. CDR1 and CDR2 (germline): ENHRY, SYGVKD. The CDR3, as DNA: TGTGCCATCAGTGAGGGAGATAGTGAAGCTTTCTTT. Protein: CAISEGDSEAFF.

The chain joins TRBV7-6 to TRBJ2-3; D is unresolved. Per the germline V gene, CDR1 is SGHVS and CDR2 is FNYEAQ. Trimming left V 0 bases short and J 6 bases short, with 7 bases between. The CDR3 contains 13 residues. Here the CDR3 DNA reads TGTGCCAGCAGCTTAGCGCCCGTTGATACGCAGTATTTT. Translating it yields CASSLAPVDTQYF.

The chain joins TRBV27 to TRBJ2-6, with 10 bases fitting TRBD1. Germline-derived CDR1 and CDR2 are MNHEY and SMNVEV (reference sequence). With 5 bases clipped from V and 0 bases from J, the junction kept 4 bases outside the gene matches. This CDR3 comprises 17 residues. The CDR3, as DNA: TGTGCCAGCAGTCCGGGACAGGGGAGCTCTGGGGCCAACGTCCTGACTTTC. Translated: CASSPGQGSSGANVLTF.

This chain connects TRBV6-5 to TRBJ1-1; D remains ambiguous. Looked up from germline, CDR1 is MNHEY and CDR2 is SVGAGI. The length of the CDR3 is 14 residues. The V gene lost 6 bases and the J gene lost 2 bases, with 13 bases spanning the gap. CDR3 region: CASSPFSSNTEAFF. The CDR3 DNA reads as TGTGCCAGCAGCCCCTTCAGTAGTAACACTGAAGCTTTCTTT.

The gene calls are TRBV4-1 and TRBJ2-7, with D perhaps TRBD1 (8 bases). Per germline, CDR1 MGHRA and CDR2 YSYEKL. The CDR3 is 16 amino acids. V lost 4 bases and J lost 2, with 18 bases in between. The CDR3 region has the DNA TGCGCCAGCAGCCGCTCTTACAGGGGGGGGACCTACGAGCAGTACTTC. Protein sequence: CASSRSYRGGTYEQYF.

The table lists this clone with a count of one. The rearrangement links TRBV14 to TRBJ2-1, with D tentatively TRBD2 (6 bases). The germline gives CDR1 SGHDN, CDR2 FVKESK. The V gene lost 0 bases and the J gene lost 4 bases, with 13 bases spanning the gap. CDR3 length equals 16 residues. CDR3 loop: CASSQDWGVLYNEQFF. The CDR3 nucleotides are TGTGCCAGCAGCCAAGATTGGGGGGTTTTGTACAATGAGCAGTTCTTC.

This chain connects TRBV6-5 to TRBJ2-5; TRBD2 might be the D (5 bases). This CDR3 has 13 residues. Trimming left V 8 bases short and J 12 bases short, with 22 bases between. Per the germline V gene, CDR1 is MNHEY and CDR2 is SVGAGI. The CDR3 is CASHLIGKTREYF. CDR3 sequence (DNA): TGTGCCAGCCATTTAATTGGTAAAACGAGGGAGTACTTC.

CDR3 coding DNA: TGTGCCAGCAGGTGGGAGACCCAGTACTTC. It yields the protein CASRWETQYF. The chain links TRBV2 to TRBJ2-5; D uncertain. In germline, CDR1 is SNHLY, CDR2 FYNNEI. Trimming left V 6 bases short and J 5 bases short, with 4 bases between. This CDR3 comprises 10 residues. Filled out from reference TRBV2 and TRBJ2-5, the complete variable domain reads EPEVTQTPSHQVTQMGQEVILRCVPISNHLYFYWYRQILGQKVEFLVSFYNNEISEKSEIFDDQFSVERPDGSNFTLKIRSTKLEDSAMYFCASRWETQYFGPGTRLLVL.

The chain uses TRBV6-5 and TRBJ1-4, with D tentatively TRBD1 (5 bases). Germline V lookup: CDR1 MNHEY, CDR2 SVGAGI. With 2 bases removed from V and 7 bases from J, the gap between germline ends came to 14 bases. The CDR3 length is 15 residues. This CDR3 is CASSYGWDVSEKLFF. CDR3 DNA sequence: TGTGCCAGCAGTTACGGGTGGGACGTGAGTGAAAAACTGTTTTTT.

The rearrangement links TRBV5-6 to TRBJ2-3; 11 bases align to TRBD2. Trimming removed 5 bases from V and 10 bases from J; junction bases left unmatched: 6. Germline V gene lookup returns CDR1 SGHDT and CDR2 YYEEEE. The length of the CDR3 is 13 residues. CDR3 sequence reads: CASRLAGESAQYF. CDR3 nucleotides: TGTGCCAGCAGACTAGCGGGAGAGAGCGCGCAGTATTTT.

The chain joins TRBV5-1 to TRBJ2-7; 10 bases line up with TRBD2. The CDR3 length is 14 residues. CDR1 and CDR2 (germline): SGHRS, YFSETQ. J lost 3 bases, V lost 4 bases, and 4 bases had no gene match. The CDR3 DNA is TGCGCCAGCAGCCGGACTAGCGGATTCTACGAGCAGTACTTC. Protein: CASSRTSGFYEQYF.